This T cell receptor (beta chain) originates from a study of human versus mouse CDR3 diversity and MHC coevolution. Study-level points and caveats: Mice had fewer CDR3 deletions and insertions than humans on average.

The table lists this clone with a few counts. What it binds is not known. Sequencing used immunoSEQ multiplex PCR; TCRdb keeps in-frame clones, though not all of them. Here the sample spans more than 60,000 clones, about nine tenths being singletons. The sample taken for sequencing was naive CD4+ T cells from blood. Subset in this sample: CD45RO-negative CD62L-positive naive CD4 T cells. The receptor was isolated from a person aged 30 to 69 in good health.

The CDR3 DNA is TGTGCCAGCAGTGAGGGACAGACTGGAAACACCATATATTTT. Translating it yields CASSEGQTGNTIYF. The chain is built from TRBV2 and TRBJ1-3; 7 bases line up with TRBD1. In germline, CDR1 is SNHLY, CDR2 FYNNEI. After removal of 3 bases from V and 2 bases from J, the junction contained 1 base not matched to a gene. There are 14 residues in the CDR3.